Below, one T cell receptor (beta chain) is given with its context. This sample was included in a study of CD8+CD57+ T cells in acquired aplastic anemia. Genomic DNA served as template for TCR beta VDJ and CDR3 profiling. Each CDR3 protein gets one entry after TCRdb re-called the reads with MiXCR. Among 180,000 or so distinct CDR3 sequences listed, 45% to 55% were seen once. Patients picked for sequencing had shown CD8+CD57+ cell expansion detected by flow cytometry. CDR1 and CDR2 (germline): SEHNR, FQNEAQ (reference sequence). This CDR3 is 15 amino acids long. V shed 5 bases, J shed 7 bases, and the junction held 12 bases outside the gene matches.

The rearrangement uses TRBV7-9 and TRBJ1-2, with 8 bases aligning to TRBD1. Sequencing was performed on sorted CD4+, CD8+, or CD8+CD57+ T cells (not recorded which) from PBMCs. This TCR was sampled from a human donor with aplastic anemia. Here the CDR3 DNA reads TGTGCCAGCAGCACAACGCAGGGGGCCGTATCTGGCTACACCTTC. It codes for CASSTTQGAVSGYTF.